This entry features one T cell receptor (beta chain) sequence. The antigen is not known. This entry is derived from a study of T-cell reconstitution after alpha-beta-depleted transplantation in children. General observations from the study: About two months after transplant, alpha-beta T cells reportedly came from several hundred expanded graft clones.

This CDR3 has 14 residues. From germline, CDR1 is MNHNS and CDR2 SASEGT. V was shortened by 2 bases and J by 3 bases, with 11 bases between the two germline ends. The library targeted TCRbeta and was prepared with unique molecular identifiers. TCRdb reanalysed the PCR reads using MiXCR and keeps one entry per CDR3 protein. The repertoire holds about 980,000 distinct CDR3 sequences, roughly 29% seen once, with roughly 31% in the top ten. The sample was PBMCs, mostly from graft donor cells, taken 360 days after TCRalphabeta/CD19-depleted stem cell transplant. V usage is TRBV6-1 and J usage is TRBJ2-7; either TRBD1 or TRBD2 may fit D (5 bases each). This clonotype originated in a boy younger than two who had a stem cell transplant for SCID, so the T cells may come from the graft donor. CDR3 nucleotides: TGTGCCAGCAGTGAACGGGGCAGCTACTACGAGCAGTACTTC. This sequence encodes CASSERGSYYEQYF.